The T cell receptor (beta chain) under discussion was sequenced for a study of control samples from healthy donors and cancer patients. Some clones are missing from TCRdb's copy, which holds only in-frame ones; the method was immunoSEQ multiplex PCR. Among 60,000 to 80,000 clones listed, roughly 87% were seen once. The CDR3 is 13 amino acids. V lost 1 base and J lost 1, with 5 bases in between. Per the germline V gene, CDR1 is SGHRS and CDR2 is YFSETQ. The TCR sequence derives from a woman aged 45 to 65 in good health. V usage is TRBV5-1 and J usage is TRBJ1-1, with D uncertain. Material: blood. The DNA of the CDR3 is TGCGCCAGCAGCTTGATGTCGAACACTGAAGCTTTCTTT. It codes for CASSLMSNTEAFF.